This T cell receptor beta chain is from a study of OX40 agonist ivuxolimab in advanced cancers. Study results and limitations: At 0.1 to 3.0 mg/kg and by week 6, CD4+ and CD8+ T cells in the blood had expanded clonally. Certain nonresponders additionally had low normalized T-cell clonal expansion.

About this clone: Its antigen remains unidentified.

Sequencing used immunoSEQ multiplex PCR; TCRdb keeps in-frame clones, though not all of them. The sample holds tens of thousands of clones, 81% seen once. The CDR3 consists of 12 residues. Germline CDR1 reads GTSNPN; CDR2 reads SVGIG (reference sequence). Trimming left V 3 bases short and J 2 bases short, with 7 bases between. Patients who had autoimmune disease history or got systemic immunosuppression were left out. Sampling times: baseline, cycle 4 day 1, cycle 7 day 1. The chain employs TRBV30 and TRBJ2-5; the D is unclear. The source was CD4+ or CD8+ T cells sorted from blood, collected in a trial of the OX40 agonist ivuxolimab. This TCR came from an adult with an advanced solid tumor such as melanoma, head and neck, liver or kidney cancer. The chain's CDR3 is CAWRAFQETQYF. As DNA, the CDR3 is TGTGCCTGGAGGGCCTTTCAAGAGACCCAGTACTTC.